The clone carrying this TCR beta chain is labeled large. Found in a library prepared for alpha chains, this beta chain is an off-target read, and its abundance has little meaning. TCRdb used MiXCR to reprocess the 5' RACE reads, holding one entry per CDR3 protein. This sample has more than 950 distinct CDR3 sequences, with approximately 6.2% found just once. The data were taken from a study of spatial heterogeneity in lung cancer. V was pared by 1 base and J by 15 bases, with 13 bases between. The CDR3 contains 12 residues. Germline V gene data show CDR1 as LGHDT and CDR2 as YNNKEL (reference sequence). Time point indicated: sample taken at primary tumor resection. No cells were sorted before sequencing. The whole RNA sequenced was extracted from tumor, nontumor lung or frozen PBMC.

This sequence originates from a male donor with early-stage non-small cell lung cancer. The chain recombines TRBV3-1 with TRBJ2-1; no firm D call. This material consisted of normal lung tissue next to the tumor, taken at surgery. The CDR3 here is CASSQVVEQTFF. In DNA, the CDR3 is TGTGCCAGCAGCCAAGTCGTCGAGCAAACGTTCTTC.